Each of the 16 T cell receptor beta chains below was sequenced from the same sample in a study of shared clonotypes between healthy human individuals. Sequencing used immunoSEQ multiplex PCR; TCRdb keeps in-frame clones, though not all of them. This table holds around 1.4 million clones, about 98.5% found once. Sequenced sample: naive CD4+ T cells sorted from blood. Subset: CD45RA+ positively selected. The receptors were sampled from a man aged 25-45 years in good health.

About this clone itself: This specimen includes other DNA sequences encoding the same CDR3. The rearrangement links TRBV5-1 to TRBJ2-2; D unclear. The CDR3 runs 14 residues. CDR1 is SGHRS and CDR2 is YFSETQ in the germline V gene. Trimming took off 4 bases at V and 3 bases at J, with 10 bases between the two ends. The CDR3 spells CASSAGSYTGELFF. The CDR3 nucleotides read TGCGCCAGCAGCGCCGGATCGTACACCGGGGAGCTGTTTTTT.

The gene calls are TRBV9 and TRBJ2-5; 9 bases are shared with TRBD2. The CDR3 is 20 residues long. The trim removed 0 bases at V and 1 base at J, leaving 16 bases unmatched. Germline CDR1 is SGDLS and CDR2 is YYNGEE. CDR3 sequence: CASSVASPQPTSGIQETQYF. CDR3 nucleotides: TGTGCCAGCAGCGTAGCTTCCCCTCAACCGACTAGCGGAATCCAAGAGACCCAGTACTTC.

V gene TRBV6-5 combines with J gene TRBJ2-7; D is perhaps TRBD1 (6 bases). The CDR3 loop spans 12 amino acids. CDR1 and CDR2 from the germline V gene are MNHEY and SVGAGI. V lost 6 bases and J 6 bases, leaving 12 bases between the germline ends. This chain's CDR3 is CASRNGQSEQYF. The DNA of the CDR3 is TGTGCCAGCAGAAACGGACAGAGCGAGCAGTACTTC.

The chain carries TRBV10-3 and TRBJ1-1; D unresolved. V lost 3 bases and J lost 0, with 5 bases in between. The germline V gene has CDR1 ENHRY and CDR2 SYGVKD. CDR3 length: 13 amino acids. CDR3 protein: CAISDRVNTEAFF. CDR3 bases: TGTGCCATCAGTGATCGGGTGAACACTGAAGCTTTCTTT.

This rearrangement joins TRBV7-9 to TRBJ2-1; TRBD2 agrees at 9 bases. The V and J ends lost 1 base and 5 bases, in that order; junction bases with no gene match: 3. Germline CDR1 SEHNR, CDR2 FQNEAQ (reference sequence). This CDR3 region has 15 residues. The CDR3 protein is CASSLGLAGHNEQFF. The CDR3 nucleotides are TGTGCCAGCAGCTTAGGTCTAGCGGGACACAATGAGCAGTTCTTC.

This clone was picked up one time. This sequence joins TRBV11-3 and TRBJ2-1, with 8 positions matching TRBD2. Germline V CDR1 and CDR2: SGHNT, YENEEA. The CDR3 length is 15 residues. The V gene end was trimmed by 4 bases and the J gene end by 4 bases; junction bases not matched to a gene: 6. The CDR3 nucleotides are TGTGCCAGCAGCTCGGGAGGGCCGGGGTACAATGAGCAGTTCTTC. Translation: CASSSGGPGYNEQFF.

The J gene is TRBJ2-1, the V gene TRBV5-1; 11 nucleotides agree with TRBD2. Germline V CDR1 and CDR2: SGHRS, YFSETQ. V gave up 4 bases and J gave up 3 bases; unmatched junction bases: 6. This CDR3 region has 16 residues. The CDR3 spells CASSRGSGRGYNEQFF. CDR3 DNA sequence: TGCGCCAGCAGCAGGGGTAGCGGGAGGGGCTACAATGAGCAGTTCTTC.

CDR3 sequence reads: CATSSRQVRQPQHF. CDR3 nucleotides: TGTGCCACCAGCAGCCGACAGGTCCGTCAGCCCCAGCATTTT. The chain carries TRBV15 and TRBJ1-5; D possibly corresponds to TRBD1 (6 bases). Germline CDR1 is LNHNV and CDR2 is YYDKDF (reference sequence). This CDR3 is built from 14 residues. Between the trimmed V and J ends, which lost 3 bases and 6 bases, there was a span of 12 bases.

V and J are TRBV28 and TRBJ2-3; a weak D match, TRBD1 (6 bases). The CDR3 extends over 14 amino acids. Germline CDR1 MDHEN, CDR2 SYDVKM. The V end lost 3 bases, the J end lost 2 bases, and 9 bases lay between the germline ends. The CDR3 is CASSFDRNTDTQYF. CDR3 bases: TGTGCCAGCAGTTTTGACAGGAACACAGATACGCAGTATTTT.

This chain uses TRBV5-1 with TRBJ1-1, with D unresolved. Per germline, CDR1 SGHRS and CDR2 YFSETQ. This CDR3 contains 15 residues. Trimming cost V 3 bases and J 2 bases, with 14 bases left between them. Written as DNA, the CDR3 is TGCGCCAGCAGCTCCTTGGCGAGAGAAAACACTGAAGCTTTCTTT. Amino acid sequence: CASSSLARENTEAFF. The full variable domain, with the rest looked up from reference TRBV5-1 and TRBJ1-1, is KAGVTQTPRYLIKTRGQQVTLSCSPISGHRSVSWYQQTPGQGLQFLFEYFSETQRNKGNFPGRFSGRQFSNSRSEMNVSTLELGDSALYLCASSSLARENTEAFFGQGTRLTVV.

The V and J genes are TRBV18 and TRBJ1-3; 7 bases agree with TRBD1. Germline CDR1 KGHSH, CDR2 LQKENI. This CDR3 has 15 residues. V dropped 3 bases and J dropped 2; count of bases not matched to a gene: 4. The CDR3 loop is CASSPLTGTGNTIYF. The CDR3 coding sequence is TGTGCCAGCTCACCCCTGACAGGGACTGGAAACACCATATATTTT.

This clone showed up many times. Other nucleotide sequences in the sample specify the same CDR3. The chain employs TRBV5-1 and TRBJ2-3, with D unclear. CDR1 is SGHRS, CDR2 YFSETQ, per germline. There are 13 residues in the CDR3. Trimming cost V 0 bases and J 1 base, with 3 bases left between them. The CDR3 sequence is CASSLEGTDTQYF. The CDR3 nucleotides are TGCGCCAGCAGCTTGGAAGGCACAGATACGCAGTATTTT.

On this clone: Sequence at one end of the junction differs from germline and may be a read error. The V and J genes are TRBV6-5 and TRBJ2-2; D might be TRBD1 (5 bases). CDR1 is MNHEY, CDR2 SVGAGI, per germline. CDR3 length equals 13 residues. CDR3 sequence (DNA): TGTGCCGGCAGGCAGGGTAACACCGGGGAGCTGTTTTTT. This gives the protein CAGRQGNTGELFF.

The V call is TRBV7-3, the J call TRBJ2-7, with TRBD1 matching over 7 bases. The CDR3 totals 14 residues. CDR1 SGHTA and CDR2 FQGTGA come from the germline V gene. Germline trimming cut 5 bases from V and 3 bases from J; bases unmatched to any gene: 7. CDR3: CASSPDRSGYEQYF. CDR3 DNA: TGTGCCAGCAGCCCGGACAGGAGCGGCTACGAGCAGTACTTC. The full variable domain, with the rest looked up from reference TRBV7-3 and TRBJ2-7, is GAGVSQTPSNKVTEKGKYVELRCDPISGHTALYWYRQSLGQGPEFLIYFQGTGAADDSGLPNDRFFAVRPEGSVSTLKIQRTERGDSAVYLCASSPDRSGYEQYFGPGTRLTVT.

This chain uses TRBV5-4 with TRBJ2-5; TRBD2 aligns across 8 bases. The CDR3 has 15 amino acids. V lost 1 base and J lost 6; bases outside the gene matches: 8. Germline CDR1 SGHNT, CDR2 YYREEE (reference sequence). In nucleotides, the CDR3 is TGTGCCAGCAGCTTGAAAGCGGGAGAAGGGAAGACCCAGTACTTC. It is translated as CASSLKAGEGKTQYF.

The rearrangement links TRBV19 to TRBJ2-1; D unresolved. The CDR3 has 13 amino acids. Trimming pared 7 bases from V and 1 base from J, leaving 8 bases between. Germline lookup yields CDR1 LNHDA and CDR2 SQIVND (reference sequence). The CDR3 sequence: CASTPGSYNEQFF. CDR3 coding DNA: TGTGCCAGTACCCCAGGTTCCTACAATGAGCAGTTCTTC.